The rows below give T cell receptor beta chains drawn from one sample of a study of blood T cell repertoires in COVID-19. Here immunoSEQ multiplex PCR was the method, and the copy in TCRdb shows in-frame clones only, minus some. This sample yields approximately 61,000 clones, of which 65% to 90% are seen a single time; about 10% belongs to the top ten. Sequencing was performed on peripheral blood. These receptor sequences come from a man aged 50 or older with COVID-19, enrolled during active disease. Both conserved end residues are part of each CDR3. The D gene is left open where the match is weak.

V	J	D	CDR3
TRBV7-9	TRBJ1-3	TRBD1	CASSPSGRGDTIYF
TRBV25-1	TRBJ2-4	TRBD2	CASSPAGGKNIQYF
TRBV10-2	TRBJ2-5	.	CASSETLLEIETQYF
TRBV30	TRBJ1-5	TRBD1	CAWSEGTGVNQPQHF
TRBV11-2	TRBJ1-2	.	CASSGAWGRDGYTF
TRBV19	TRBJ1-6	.	CASRGSRNSPLHF
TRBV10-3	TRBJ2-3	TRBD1	CAIRRGGSDTDTQYF
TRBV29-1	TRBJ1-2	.	CSVVRTGGYGYTF
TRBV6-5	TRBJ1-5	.	CASSRYSNQPQHF
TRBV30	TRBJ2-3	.	CAWSVVRDLHADTQYF
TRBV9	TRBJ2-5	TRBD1	CASSKDRYKETQYF
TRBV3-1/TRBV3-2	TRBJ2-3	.	CASSQAGVSDTQYF
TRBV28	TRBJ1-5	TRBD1	CASREDRVNNQPQHF
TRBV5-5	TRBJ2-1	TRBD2	CASSLVASGRISEQFF
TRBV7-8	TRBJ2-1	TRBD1	CASSPPGQGVGEQFF
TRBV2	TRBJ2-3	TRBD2	CASTEREGTDTQYF
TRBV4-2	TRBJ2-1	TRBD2	CASSQGVLAGGLYNEQFF
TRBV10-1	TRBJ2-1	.	CASSETRGLSYNEQFF
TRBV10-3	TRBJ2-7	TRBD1	CAICPGQGVYEQYF
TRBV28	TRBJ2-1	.	CASSFPAGEAEVYNEQFF
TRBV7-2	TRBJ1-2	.	CASSQELTDGNGYTF
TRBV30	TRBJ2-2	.	CAWSVLGRRNTGELFF
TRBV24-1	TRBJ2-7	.	CATSRGLSEQYF
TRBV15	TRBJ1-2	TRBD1	CATSRAGQGVGYTF
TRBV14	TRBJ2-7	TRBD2	CASSQRLAGGTEQYF
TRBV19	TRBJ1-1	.	CASRPSRVVLNTEAFF
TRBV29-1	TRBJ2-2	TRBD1	CSVEETGGPGELFF
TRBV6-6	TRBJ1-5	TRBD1	CASSSGTGDNQPQHF